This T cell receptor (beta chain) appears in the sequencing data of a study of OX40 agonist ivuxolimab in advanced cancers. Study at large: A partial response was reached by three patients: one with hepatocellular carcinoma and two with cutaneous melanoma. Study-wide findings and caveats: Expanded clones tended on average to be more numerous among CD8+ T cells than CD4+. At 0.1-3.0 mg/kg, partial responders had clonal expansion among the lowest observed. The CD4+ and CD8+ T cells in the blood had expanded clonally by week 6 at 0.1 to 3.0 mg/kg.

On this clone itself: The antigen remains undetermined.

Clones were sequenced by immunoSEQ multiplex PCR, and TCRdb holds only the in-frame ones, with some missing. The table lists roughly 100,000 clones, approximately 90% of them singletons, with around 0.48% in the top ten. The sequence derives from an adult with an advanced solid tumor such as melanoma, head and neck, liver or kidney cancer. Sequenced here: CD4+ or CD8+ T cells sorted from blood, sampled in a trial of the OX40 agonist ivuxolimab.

The CDR3 loop is CASSPTGGSTDTQYF. The CDR3 region has the DNA TGCGCCAGCAGCCCGACTGGGGGCTCCACAGATACGCAGTATTTT. This chain uses TRBV4-3 with TRBJ2-3, with a tentative D call TRBD1 (6 bases). The CDR3 loop spans 15 amino acids. The V gene lost 4 bases and the J gene lost 2 bases, with 13 bases spanning the gap. The germline CDR1 and CDR2 sequences are LGHNA and YSLEER.